The sequence of this T cell receptor (beta chain) was determined in a study of CD8 T cells in Susac syndrome. RNA amounts of about 0.45 to 1 ug underwent reverse transcription with random hexamers. Across 54 Vbeta and 13 Jbeta, immunoSEQ multiplex PCR amplified TCR beta CDR3. TCRdb re-derived calls from the immunoSEQ multiplex PCR reads in MiXCR, one entry per CDR3 protein. Altogether 250,000 to 350,000 distinct CDR3 sequences are present, about 88% being singletons, with the ten largest covering approximately 0.11%. CD8+ and CD4+ T cells taken from blood had their TCR beta sequenced. Negative isolation yielded the CD8+ and CD4+ T cells, while FACS enriched the TEMRA cells. Germline loops: CDR1 MNHEY, CDR2 SMNVEV (reference sequence). With 7 bases removed from V and 7 bases from J, the gap between germline ends came to 10 bases. This CDR3 is 11 amino acids long.

The TCR originated in a human donor with multiple sclerosis. Material for sequencing was CD8+ T cells from PBMCs. The rearrangement joins TRBV27 to TRBJ1-1; D possibly corresponds to TRBD1 (5 bases). DNA of the CDR3: TGTGCCAGCAACTGGGGCGGTGAAGCTTTCTTT. This translates into CASNWGGEAFF.